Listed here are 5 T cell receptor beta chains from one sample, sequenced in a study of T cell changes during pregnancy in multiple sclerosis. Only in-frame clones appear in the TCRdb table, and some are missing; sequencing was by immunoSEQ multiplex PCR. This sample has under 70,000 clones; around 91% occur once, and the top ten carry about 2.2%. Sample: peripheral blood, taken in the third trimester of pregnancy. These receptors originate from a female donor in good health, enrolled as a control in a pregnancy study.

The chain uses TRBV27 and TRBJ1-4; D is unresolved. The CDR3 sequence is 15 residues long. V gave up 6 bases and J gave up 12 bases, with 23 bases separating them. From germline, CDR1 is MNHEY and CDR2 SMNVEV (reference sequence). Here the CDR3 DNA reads TGTGCCAGCAGACCCGCGGGTACGTCCCCGGGCGAACTGTTTTTT. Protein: CASRPAGTSPGELFF. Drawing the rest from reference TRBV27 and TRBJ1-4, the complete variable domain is EAQVTQNPRYLITVTGKKLTVTCSQNMNHEYMSWYRQDPGLGLRQIYYSMNVEVTDKGDVPEGYKVSRKEKRNFPLILESPSPNQTSLYFCASRPAGTSPGELFFGSGTQLSVL.

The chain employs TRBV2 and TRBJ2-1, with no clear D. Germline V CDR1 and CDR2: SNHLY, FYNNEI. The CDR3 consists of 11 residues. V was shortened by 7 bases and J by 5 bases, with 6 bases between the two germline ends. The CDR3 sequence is CASTQNNEQFF. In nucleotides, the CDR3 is TGTGCCAGCACACAAAACAATGAGCAGTTCTTC.

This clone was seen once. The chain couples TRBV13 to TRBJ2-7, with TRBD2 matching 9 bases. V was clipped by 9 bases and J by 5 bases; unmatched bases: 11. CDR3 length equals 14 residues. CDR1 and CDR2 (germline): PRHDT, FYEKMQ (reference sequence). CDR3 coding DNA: TGTGCCAGGAAGGGGCGGGAGGGCCAGAACGAGCAGTACTTC. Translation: CARKGREGQNEQYF.

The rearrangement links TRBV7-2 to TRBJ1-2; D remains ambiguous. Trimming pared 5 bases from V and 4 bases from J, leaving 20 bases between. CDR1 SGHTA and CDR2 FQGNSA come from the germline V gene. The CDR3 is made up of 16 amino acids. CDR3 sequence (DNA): TGTGCCAGCAGCCGGATGTTTGGCACAGACATCTATGGCTACACCTTC. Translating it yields CASSRMFGTDIYGYTF.

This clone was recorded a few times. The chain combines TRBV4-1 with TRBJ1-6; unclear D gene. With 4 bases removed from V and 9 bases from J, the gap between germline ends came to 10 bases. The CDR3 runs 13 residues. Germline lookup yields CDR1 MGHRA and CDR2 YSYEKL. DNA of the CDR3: TGCGCCAGCAGCCCCATCGGGAGTTCACCCCTCCACTTT. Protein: CASSPIGSSPLHF.